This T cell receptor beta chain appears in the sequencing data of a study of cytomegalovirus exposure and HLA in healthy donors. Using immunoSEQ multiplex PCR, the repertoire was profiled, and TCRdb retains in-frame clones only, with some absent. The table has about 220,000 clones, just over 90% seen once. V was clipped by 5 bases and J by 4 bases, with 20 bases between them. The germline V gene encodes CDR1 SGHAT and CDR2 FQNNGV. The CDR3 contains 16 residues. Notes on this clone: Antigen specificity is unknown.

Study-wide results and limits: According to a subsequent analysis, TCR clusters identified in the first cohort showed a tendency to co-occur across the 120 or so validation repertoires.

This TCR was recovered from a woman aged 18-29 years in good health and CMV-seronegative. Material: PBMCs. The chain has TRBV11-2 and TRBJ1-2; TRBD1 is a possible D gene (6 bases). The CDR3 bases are TGTGCCAGCAGCCCGTTCGGGACAAACGTTTTCTATGGCTACACCTTC. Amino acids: CASSPFGTNVFYGYTF.